These T cell receptor beta chains were read from a single sample in a study of T cells in Graves' hyperthyroidism and ophthalmopathy. TCRdb reprocessed the multiplex PCR reads via MiXCR and lists one record per CDR3 protein. This sample yields more than 500,000 distinct CDR3 sequences, of which 15% to 20% are seen a single time; approximately 3.9% belongs to the top ten. Sequenced input: blood. Every receptor here comes from a woman aged 25 to 39 with Graves' hyperthyroidism. The CDR3 runs from the conserved cysteine through the conserved F or W. A D gene is named only where the DNA matches it firmly. Clone sizes are given selectively: once, few, many, or a class where the clone is expanded.

clone_size: many; v_call: TRBV11-2; d_call: -; j_call: TRBJ1-1; cdr3_aa: CASRRPPQGDAFF; cdr3_nt: TGTGCCAGCAGGCGCCCCCCTCAGGGAGATGCTTTCTTT
clone_size: -; v_call: TRBV7-2; d_call: TRBD2; j_call: TRBJ2-7; cdr3_aa: CASSLYGSGRVTYEQYF; cdr3_nt: TGTGCCAGCAGCTTATACGGGAGCGGGAGAGTGACCTACGAGCAGTACTTC
clone_size: -; v_call: TRBV27; d_call: -; j_call: TRBJ2-1; cdr3_aa: CASSPSWDLSSYNEQFF; cdr3_nt: TGTGCCAGCAGCCCGTCATGGGACTTGAGCTCCTACAATGAGCAGTTCTTC
clone_size: -; v_call: TRBV2; d_call: -; j_call: TRBJ1-1; cdr3_aa: CASSGTARTEAFF; cdr3_nt: TGTGCCAGCAGTGGTACAGCTCGGACTGAAGCTTTCTTT
clone_size: -; v_call: TRBV5-4; d_call: -; j_call: TRBJ2-3; cdr3_aa: CASSTGPDLSTDTQYF; cdr3_nt: TGTGCCAGCAGCACGGGTCCCGATCTGAGCACAGATACGCAGTATTTT
clone_size: few; v_call: TRBV5-1; d_call: -; j_call: TRBJ2-1; cdr3_aa: CASSLESAGVNNEQFF; cdr3_nt: TGCGCCAGCAGCTTGGAATCGGCAGGGGTTAACAATGAGCAGTTCTTC
clone_size: few; v_call: TRBV14; d_call: -; j_call: TRBJ2-1; cdr3_aa: CASSPLGQSHEQFF; cdr3_nt: TGTGCCAGCAGCCCCCTCGGGCAGTCCCATGAGCAGTTCTTC
clone_size: many; v_call: TRBV6-2/TRBV6-3; d_call: -; j_call: TRBJ2-2; cdr3_aa: CASRTPRAGITKYTGELFF; cdr3_nt: TGTGCCAGCAGGACCCCTAGAGCGGGCATCACGAAATACACCGGGGAGCTGTTTTTT
clone_size: -; v_call: TRBV19; d_call: TRBD2; j_call: TRBJ2-1; cdr3_aa: CASSRLAGGLSSNEQFF; cdr3_nt: TGTGCCAGTAGTAGACTAGCGGGAGGGTTAAGTTCGAATGAGCAGTTCTTC
clone_size: -; v_call: TRBV30; d_call: TRBD1; j_call: TRBJ1-2; cdr3_aa: CAWTGGHYGYTF; cdr3_nt: TGTGCCTGGACAGGGGGACACTATGGCTACACCTTC
clone_size: few; v_call: TRBV5-1; d_call: -; j_call: TRBJ2-1; cdr3_aa: CASTQAGVEQFF; cdr3_nt: TGCGCCAGCACTCAAGCCGGAGTAGAGCAGTTCTTC
clone_size: few; v_call: TRBV12-3/TRBV12-4; d_call: -; j_call: TRBJ2-1; cdr3_aa: CASSLEERKEGGGEQFF; cdr3_nt: TGTGCCAGCAGTTTAGAAGAGAGAAAGGAGGGGGGTGGAGAGCAGTTCTTC
clone_size: many; v_call: TRBV6-2/TRBV6-3; d_call: -; j_call: TRBJ2-5; cdr3_aa: CASSYLRRQETQYF; cdr3_nt: TGTGCCAGCAGTTACTTGAGGCGCCAAGAGACCCAGTACTTC
clone_size: many; v_call: TRBV4-1; d_call: TRBD2; j_call: TRBJ2-5; cdr3_aa: CASSQLSSGWETQYF; cdr3_nt: TGCGCCAGCAGCCAATTATCTAGCGGGTGGGAGACCCAGTACTTC
clone_size: -; v_call: TRBV10-3; d_call: -; j_call: TRBJ1-2; cdr3_aa: CAISESGESYGYTF; cdr3_nt: TGTGCCATCAGTGAGTCCGGGGAGTCCTATGGCTACACCTTC
clone_size: few; v_call: TRBV28; d_call: -; j_call: TRBJ2-2; cdr3_aa: CASSFIDFSAGELFF; cdr3_nt: TGTGCCAGCAGTTTTATCGACTTTTCCGCCGGGGAGCTGTTTTTT
clone_size: few; v_call: TRBV7-3; d_call: TRBD2; j_call: TRBJ2-3; cdr3_aa: CASSLGGRETDTQYF; cdr3_nt: TGTGCCAGCAGCTTAGGCGGGAGGGAGACAGATACGCAGTATTTT
clone_size: -; v_call: TRBV7-2; d_call: -; j_call: TRBJ2-3; cdr3_aa: CASSFPSERGQFWTDTQYF; cdr3_nt: TGTGCCAGCAGCTTTCCTTCCGAACGTGGGCAGTTCTGGACAGATACGCAGTATTTT
clone_size: many; v_call: TRBV11-2; d_call: -; j_call: TRBJ2-5; cdr3_aa: CASSLVGNMEETQYF; cdr3_nt: TGTGCCAGCAGCTTAGTTGGGAATATGGAAGAGACCCAGTACTTC
clone_size: many; v_call: TRBV28; d_call: -; j_call: TRBJ2-3; cdr3_aa: CASMVSTDTQYF; cdr3_nt: TGTGCCAGCATGGTCAGCACAGATACGCAGTATTTT
clone_size: many; v_call: TRBV20-1; d_call: TRBD2; j_call: TRBJ2-1; cdr3_aa: CSAPSGVSYNEQFF; cdr3_nt: TGCAGTGCCCCGAGCGGGGTCTCCTACAATGAGCAGTTCTTC
clone_size: many; v_call: TRBV27; d_call: -; j_call: TRBJ2-7; cdr3_aa: CASSPAGTNYEQYF; cdr3_nt: TGTGCCAGCAGCCCTGCCGGGACAAACTACGAGCAGTACTTC
clone_size: -; v_call: TRBV18; d_call: -; j_call: TRBJ2-1; cdr3_aa: CASSPLPSAGNEQFF; cdr3_nt: TGTGCCAGCTCACCACTCCCCTCGGCCGGGAATGAGCAGTTCTTC
clone_size: many; v_call: TRBV6-2/TRBV6-3; d_call: -; j_call: TRBJ2-1; cdr3_aa: CASSFSRIINNEQFF; cdr3_nt: TGTGCCAGCAGTTTTTCTAGGATAATAAACAATGAGCAGTTCTTC
clone_size: few; v_call: TRBV7-9; d_call: -; j_call: TRBJ2-7; cdr3_aa: CASSSLDSTYEQYF; cdr3_nt: TGTGCCAGCAGCTCCCTTGACAGTACCTACGAGCAGTACTTC
clone_size: many; v_call: TRBV15; d_call: -; j_call: TRBJ2-2; cdr3_aa: CATSGSSGTTGELFF; cdr3_nt: TGTGCCACCAGCGGAAGTAGCGGAACCACCGGGGAGCTGTTTTTT
clone_size: few; v_call: TRBV20-1; d_call: -; j_call: TRBJ2-7; cdr3_aa: CSARDAGGGDIYEQYF; cdr3_nt: TGCAGTGCTAGAGACGCTGGAGGGGGGGATATTTACGAGCAGTACTTC
clone_size: -; v_call: TRBV10-3; d_call: -; j_call: TRBJ2-1; cdr3_aa: CASSPSINRRYNEQFF; cdr3_nt: TGTGCCAGCAGTCCTTCGATCAACAGGCGCTACAATGAGCAGTTCTTC
clone_size: many; v_call: TRBV2; d_call: TRBD1; j_call: TRBJ2-7; cdr3_aa: CASSEWTGPGEQYF; cdr3_nt: TGTGCCAGCAGTGAGTGGACAGGGCCTGGCGAGCAGTACTTC
clone_size: -; v_call: TRBV4-1; d_call: -; j_call: TRBJ2-7; cdr3_aa: CASSRLWGSSYEQYF; cdr3_nt: TGCGCCAGCAGCCGCCTTTGGGGCAGCTCCTACGAGCAGTACTTC
clone_size: -; v_call: TRBV7-9; d_call: TRBD2; j_call: TRBJ2-4; cdr3_aa: CASSLTSAGLAKNIQYF; cdr3_nt: TGTGCCAGCAGCTTAACGTCAGCGGGGTTAGCCAAAAACATTCAGTACTTC
clone_size: many; v_call: TRBV24-1; d_call: -; j_call: TRBJ2-7; cdr3_aa: CATSEYGDYEQYF; cdr3_nt: TGTGCCACCAGTGAGTACGGGGACTACGAGCAGTACTTC
clone_size: many; v_call: TRBV28; d_call: TRBD2; j_call: TRBJ2-7; cdr3_aa: CATTTGTSGGNEQYF; cdr3_nt: TGTGCCACCACTACCGGGACTAGCGGGGGGAACGAGCAGTACTTC
clone_size: few; v_call: TRBV19; d_call: -; j_call: TRBJ2-7; cdr3_aa: CASSWTARNEQYF; cdr3_nt: TGTGCCAGTAGTTGGACAGCGAGGAACGAGCAGTACTTC
clone_size: many; v_call: TRBV29-1; d_call: -; j_call: TRBJ2-7; cdr3_aa: CSVVGINEQYF; cdr3_nt: TGCAGCGTTGTGGGAATCAACGAGCAGTACTTC